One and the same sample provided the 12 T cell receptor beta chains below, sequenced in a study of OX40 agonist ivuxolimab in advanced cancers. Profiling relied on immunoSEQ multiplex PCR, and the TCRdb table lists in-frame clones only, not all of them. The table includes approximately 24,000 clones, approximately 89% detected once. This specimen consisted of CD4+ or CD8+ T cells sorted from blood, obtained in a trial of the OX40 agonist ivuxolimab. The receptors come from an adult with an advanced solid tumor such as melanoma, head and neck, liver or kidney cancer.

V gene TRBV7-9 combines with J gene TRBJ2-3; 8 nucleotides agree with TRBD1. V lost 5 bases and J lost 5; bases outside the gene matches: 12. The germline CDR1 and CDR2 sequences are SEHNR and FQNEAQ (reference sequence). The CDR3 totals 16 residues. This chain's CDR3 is CASSRLPGQGRDTQYF. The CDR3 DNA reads TGTGCCAGCAGCCGTCTCCCTGGACAGGGAAGAGATACGCAGTATTTT.

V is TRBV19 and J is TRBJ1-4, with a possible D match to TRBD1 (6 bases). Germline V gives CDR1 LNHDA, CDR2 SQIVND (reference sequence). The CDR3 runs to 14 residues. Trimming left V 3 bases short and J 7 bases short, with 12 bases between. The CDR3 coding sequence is TGTGCCAGTAGTATCACAGGGCTCGCTGAAAAACTGTTTTTT. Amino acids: CASSITGLAEKLFF.

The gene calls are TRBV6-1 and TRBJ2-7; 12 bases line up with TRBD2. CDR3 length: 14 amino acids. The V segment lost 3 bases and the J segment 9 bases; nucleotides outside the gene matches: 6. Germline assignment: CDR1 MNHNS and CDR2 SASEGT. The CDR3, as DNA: TGTGCCAGCAGTGAGGCTAGCGGGGGGGCACGGCAGTACTTC. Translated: CASSEASGGARQYF.

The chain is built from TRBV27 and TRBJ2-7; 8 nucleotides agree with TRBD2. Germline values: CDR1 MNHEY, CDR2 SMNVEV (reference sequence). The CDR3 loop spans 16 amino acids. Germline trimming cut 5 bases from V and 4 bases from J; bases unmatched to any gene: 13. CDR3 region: CASSVNGGVRGYEQYF. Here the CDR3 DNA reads TGTGCCAGCAGTGTCAACGGGGGGGTGAGGGGTTACGAGCAGTACTTC.

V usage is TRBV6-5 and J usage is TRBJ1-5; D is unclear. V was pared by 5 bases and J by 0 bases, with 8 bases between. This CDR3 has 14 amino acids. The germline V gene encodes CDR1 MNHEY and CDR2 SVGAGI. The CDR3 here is CASSRVNSNQPQHF. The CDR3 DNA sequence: TGTGCCAGCAGTCGTGTTAATAGCAATCAGCCCCAGCATTTT.

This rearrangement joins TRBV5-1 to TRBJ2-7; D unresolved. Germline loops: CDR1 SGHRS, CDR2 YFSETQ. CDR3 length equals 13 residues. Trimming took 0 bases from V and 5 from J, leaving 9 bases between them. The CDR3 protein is CASSLGPLDEQYF. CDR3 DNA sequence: TGCGCCAGCAGCTTGGGACCTCTGGACGAGCAGTACTTC.

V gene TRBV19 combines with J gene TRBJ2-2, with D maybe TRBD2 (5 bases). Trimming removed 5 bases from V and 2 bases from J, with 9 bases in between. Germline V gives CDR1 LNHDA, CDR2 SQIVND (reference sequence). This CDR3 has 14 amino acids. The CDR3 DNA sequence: TGTGCCAGTAGTTTTAGCGCCAACACCGGGGAGCTGTTTTTT. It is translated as CASSFSANTGELFF.

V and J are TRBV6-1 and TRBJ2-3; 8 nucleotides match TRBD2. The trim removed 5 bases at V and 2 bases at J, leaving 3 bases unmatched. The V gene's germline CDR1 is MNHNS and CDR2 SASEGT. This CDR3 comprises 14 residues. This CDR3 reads CASSTSGYTDTQYF. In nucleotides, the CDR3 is TGTGCCAGCAGTACTAGCGGATACACAGATACGCAGTATTTT.

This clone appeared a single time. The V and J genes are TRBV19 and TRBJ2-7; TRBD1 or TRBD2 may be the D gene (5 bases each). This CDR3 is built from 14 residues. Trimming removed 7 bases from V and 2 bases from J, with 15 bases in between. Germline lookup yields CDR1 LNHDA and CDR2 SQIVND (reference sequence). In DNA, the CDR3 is TGTGCCAGTAACACCGGGACGGGTCCCTACGAGCAGTACTTC. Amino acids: CASNTGTGPYEQYF.

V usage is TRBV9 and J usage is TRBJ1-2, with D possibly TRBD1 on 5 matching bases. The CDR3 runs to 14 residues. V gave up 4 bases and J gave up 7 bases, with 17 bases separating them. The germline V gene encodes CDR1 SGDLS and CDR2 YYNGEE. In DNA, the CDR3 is TGTGCCAGCAGCCGGGACCCACTAATGGGTGGCTACACCTTC. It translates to CASSRDPLMGGYTF.

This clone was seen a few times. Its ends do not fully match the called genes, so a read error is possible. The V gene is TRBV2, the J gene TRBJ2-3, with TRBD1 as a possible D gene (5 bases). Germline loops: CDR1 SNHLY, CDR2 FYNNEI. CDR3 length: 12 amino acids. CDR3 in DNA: TGTGCCAGCAGTGCAGGGCCTGCGACACCGTCTTTT. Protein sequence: CASSAGPATPSF.

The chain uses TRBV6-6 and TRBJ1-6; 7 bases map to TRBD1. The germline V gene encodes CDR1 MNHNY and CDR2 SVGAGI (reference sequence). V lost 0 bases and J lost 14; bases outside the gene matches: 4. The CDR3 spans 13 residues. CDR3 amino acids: CASSYSGTDSLHF. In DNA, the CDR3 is TGTGCCAGCAGTTACTCTGGGACAGACTCCCTCCACTTT.